This is a list of T cell receptor beta chains from one sample in a study of blood T cell repertoires in COVID-19. This table comes from immunoSEQ multiplex PCR, and its TCRdb copy is limited to in-frame clones, with some not included. This sample has hundreds of thousands of clones; about 86% occur once, and the top ten carry roughly 14%. Sequencing used peripheral blood. All receptors derive from a woman in her 70s with COVID-19, enrolled during active disease. CDR3s include the opening cysteine and the closing phenylalanine or tryptophan. Each record gives: clone size, J gene, V gene, D gene, CDR3 protein, CDR3 DNA. The D gene is left open where the match is weak. Clone size appears in some rows only: once, few, many, or a class for an expanded clone.

clone size: NA
J gene: TRBJ2-6
V gene: TRBV7-3
D gene: NA
CDR3 protein: CASSSGISGANVLTF
CDR3 DNA: TGTGCCAGCAGCTCAGGGATCTCTGGGGCCAACGTCCTGACTTTC

clone size: NA
J gene: TRBJ1-5
V gene: TRBV6-1
D gene: NA
CDR3 protein: CASSEKQERPQHF
CDR3 DNA: TGTGCCAGCAGTGAGAAACAAGAAAGGCCCCAGCATTTT

clone size: NA
J gene: TRBJ2-3
V gene: TRBV5-1
D gene: NA
CDR3 protein: CASSFQTGEADTQYF
CDR3 DNA: TGCGCCAGCAGCTTTCAAACGGGGGAGGCAGATACGCAGTATTTT

clone size: NA
J gene: TRBJ1-1
V gene: TRBV18
D gene: NA
CDR3 protein: CASSIGQGLNTEAFF
CDR3 DNA: TGTGCCAGCTCAATCGGGCAGGGCTTGAACACTGAAGCTTTCTTT

clone size: NA
J gene: TRBJ1-2
V gene: TRBV7-8
D gene: TRBD1
CDR3 protein: CASSSGGSYGYTF
CDR3 DNA: TGTGCCAGCAGCTCAGGGGGCTCTTATGGCTACACCTTC

clone size: NA
J gene: TRBJ2-1
V gene: TRBV2
D gene: TRBD1
CDR3 protein: CASTGTGYNEQFF
CDR3 DNA: TGTGCCAGCACGGGGACAGGGTACAATGAGCAGTTCTTC

clone size: NA
J gene: TRBJ1-6
V gene: TRBV7-9
D gene: TRBD1
CDR3 protein: CASSLTGDSPLHF
CDR3 DNA: TGTGCCAGCAGCCTAACAGGGGATTCACCCCTCCACTTT

clone size: NA
J gene: TRBJ1-2
V gene: TRBV24-1
D gene: NA
CDR3 protein: CATSGGVNYGYTF
CDR3 DNA: TGTGCCACCAGTGGCGGGGTTAACTATGGCTACACCTTC

clone size: NA
J gene: TRBJ2-7
V gene: TRBV19
D gene: NA
CDR3 protein: CASSIQGLPAYEQYF
CDR3 DNA: TGTGCCAGTAGTATCCAAGGACTGCCAGCCTACGAGCAGTACTTC

clone size: few
J gene: TRBJ2-3
V gene: TRBV18
D gene: TRBD1
CDR3 protein: CASSPGRGSSDTQYF
CDR3 DNA: TGTGCCAGCTCACCCGGCAGGGGGAGCTCAGATACGCAGTATTTT

clone size: NA
J gene: TRBJ1-1
V gene: TRBV5-1
D gene: TRBD1
CDR3 protein: CASSVAGQLNTEAFF
CDR3 DNA: TGCGCCAGCAGCGTGGCGGGACAGCTGAACACTGAAGCTTTCTTT

clone size: NA
J gene: TRBJ1-2
V gene: TRBV4-1
D gene: NA
CDR3 protein: CASSQSNFNSGYTF
CDR3 DNA: TGCGCCAGCAGCCAATCCAATTTTAACTCTGGCTACACCTTC

clone size: NA
J gene: TRBJ2-1
V gene: TRBV18
D gene: NA
CDR3 protein: CASSGTKLSEQFF
CDR3 DNA: TGTGCCAGCTCAGGGACAAAACTAAGTGAGCAGTTCTTC

clone size: NA
J gene: TRBJ1-2
V gene: TRBV24-1
D gene: NA
CDR3 protein: CATSDTRGGKSYGYTF
CDR3 DNA: TGTGCCACCAGTGATACCCGGGGAGGGAAATCCTATGGCTACACCTTC

clone size: NA
J gene: TRBJ2-3
V gene: TRBV10-3
D gene: TRBD2
CDR3 protein: CAAGSGVSTDTQYF
CDR3 DNA: TGTGCCGCGGGCAGCGGGGTATCTACAGATACGCAGTATTTT

clone size: NA
J gene: TRBJ2-7
V gene: TRBV24-1
D gene: NA
CDR3 protein: CATSDGKGPEYF
CDR3 DNA: TGTGCCACCAGTGATGGGAAGGGGCCCGAGTACTTC

clone size: NA
J gene: TRBJ2-3
V gene: TRBV30
D gene: TRBD2
CDR3 protein: CAWSKGLAGDTQYF
CDR3 DNA: TGTGCCTGGAGCAAGGGACTAGCTGGAGATACGCAGTATTTT

clone size: NA
J gene: TRBJ2-1
V gene: TRBV7-3
D gene: TRBD2
CDR3 protein: CASSLSPGLAGGTQFF
CDR3 DNA: TGTGCCAGCAGCTTATCCCCGGGACTAGCGGGGGGTACGCAGTTCTTC

clone size: NA
J gene: TRBJ1-1
V gene: TRBV12-3/TRBV12-4
D gene: NA
CDR3 protein: CASSSNRVEAFF
CDR3 DNA: TGTGCCAGCAGTTCCAACAGGGTCGAAGCTTTCTTT

clone size: few
J gene: TRBJ2-2
V gene: TRBV7-8
D gene: TRBD1
CDR3 protein: CASSLFSGGNTGELFF
CDR3 DNA: TGTGCCAGCAGCTTATTCTCAGGGGGCAACACCGGGGAGCTGTTTTTT

clone size: NA
J gene: TRBJ2-7
V gene: TRBV28
D gene: NA
CDR3 protein: CASSFSYEQYF
CDR3 DNA: TGTGCCAGCAGTTTTTCTTACGAGCAGTACTTC

clone size: NA
J gene: TRBJ1-2
V gene: TRBV10-2
D gene: TRBD1
CDR3 protein: CASSQGDYGYTF
CDR3 DNA: TGCGCCAGCAGTCAGGGGGACTATGGCTACACCTTC

clone size: NA
J gene: TRBJ2-7
V gene: TRBV5-1
D gene: NA
CDR3 protein: CASSSRAAGAIREQYF
CDR3 DNA: TGCGCCAGCAGCTCTCGCGCAGCGGGCGCCATTAGGGAGCAGTACTTC

clone size: once
J gene: TRBJ2-1
V gene: TRBV10-3
D gene: NA
CDR3 protein: CAISESRYQFF
CDR3 DNA: TGTGCCATCAGTGAATCCAGATATCAGTTCTTC

clone size: once
J gene: TRBJ2-5
V gene: TRBV13
D gene: TRBD2
CDR3 protein: CASSSLAGDSPETQYF
CDR3 DNA: TGTGCCAGCAGCTCTCTAGCGGGGGACTCTCCGGAGACCCAGTACTTC

clone size: NA
J gene: TRBJ1-1
V gene: TRBV29-1
D gene: NA
CDR3 protein: CSVPSGVGTEAFF
CDR3 DNA: TGCAGCGTTCCCTCAGGGGTAGGAACTGAAGCTTTCTTT

clone size: NA
J gene: TRBJ2-3
V gene: TRBV5-1
D gene: TRBD1
CDR3 protein: CASSSQDRTTDTQYF
CDR3 DNA: TGCGCCAGCAGCTCCCAGGACAGGACCACAGATACGCAGTATTTT

clone size: NA
J gene: TRBJ2-1
V gene: TRBV30
D gene: NA
CDR3 protein: CAWAGDTRYNEQFF
CDR3 DNA: TGTGCCTGGGCCGGGGACACTAGATACAATGAGCAGTTCTTC

clone size: NA
J gene: TRBJ2-4
V gene: TRBV28
D gene: NA
CDR3 protein: CASSLGEAKNIQYF
CDR3 DNA: TGTGCCAGCAGTTTAGGGGAGGCCAAAAACATTCAGTACTTC

clone size: NA
J gene: TRBJ1-2
V gene: TRBV4-1
D gene: NA
CDR3 protein: CASSQGWGGTYGYTF
CDR3 DNA: TGCGCCAGCAGCCAAGGCTGGGGGGGGACCTATGGCTACACCTTC

clone size: NA
J gene: TRBJ2-2
V gene: TRBV24-1
D gene: NA
CDR3 protein: CATKDTANTGELFF
CDR3 DNA: TGTGCCACCAAAGATACAGCGAACACCGGGGAGCTGTTTTTT

clone size: NA
J gene: TRBJ1-5
V gene: TRBV3-1/TRBV3-2
D gene: NA
CDR3 protein: CASSETDNQPQHF
CDR3 DNA: TGTGCCAGCAGCGAAACAGACAATCAGCCCCAGCATTTT

clone size: NA
J gene: TRBJ1-1
V gene: TRBV28
D gene: TRBD1
CDR3 protein: CASSFYGQGRDTEAFF
CDR3 DNA: TGTGCCAGCAGTTTCTATGGACAGGGAAGGGACACTGAAGCTTTCTTT

clone size: NA
J gene: TRBJ1-2
V gene: TRBV27
D gene: TRBD1
CDR3 protein: CASKQGAGSYGYTF
CDR3 DNA: TGTGCCAGCAAACAGGGGGCAGGAAGCTATGGCTACACCTTC

clone size: NA
J gene: TRBJ1-3
V gene: TRBV27
D gene: TRBD1
CDR3 protein: CASSLTGAGNTIYF
CDR3 DNA: TGTGCCAGCAGTTTAACAGGGGCTGGAAACACCATATATTTT

clone size: NA
J gene: TRBJ1-1
V gene: TRBV18
D gene: NA
CDR3 protein: CASSPIQGHTEAFF
CDR3 DNA: TGTGCCAGCTCACCAATCCAGGGCCACACTGAAGCTTTCTTT

clone size: NA
J gene: TRBJ2-7
V gene: TRBV7-8
D gene: NA
CDR3 protein: CASSYRFLAGVTYEQYF
CDR3 DNA: TGTGCCAGCAGTTACCGTTTTTTGGCGGGTGTAACCTACGAGCAGTACTTC

clone size: NA
J gene: TRBJ2-4
V gene: TRBV7-2
D gene: NA
CDR3 protein: CASSLAGPFTGNIQYF
CDR3 DNA: TGTGCCAGCAGCTTAGCCGGTCCCTTCACTGGAAACATTCAGTACTTC

clone size: NA
J gene: TRBJ2-2
V gene: TRBV4-3
D gene: NA
CDR3 protein: CASSQLMTDGELFF
CDR3 DNA: TGCGCCAGCAGCCAACTCATGACTGACGGGGAGCTGTTTTTT

clone size: NA
J gene: TRBJ2-1
V gene: TRBV24-1
D gene: TRBD2
CDR3 protein: CATTDRGGGSSYNEQFF
CDR3 DNA: TGTGCCACCACCGACCGCGGGGGTGGATCCTCCTACAATGAGCAGTTCTTC

clone size: NA
J gene: TRBJ2-5
V gene: TRBV6-1
D gene: TRBD2
CDR3 protein: CASSERWRSGGSQETQYF
CDR3 DNA: TGTGCCAGCAGTGAAAGGTGGCGGAGCGGGGGGTCTCAAGAGACCCAGTACTTC

clone size: NA
J gene: TRBJ2-1
V gene: TRBV7-8
D gene: TRBD2
CDR3 protein: CASRLRGGSRNEQFF
CDR3 DNA: TGTGCCAGCAGGCTACGGGGGGGCTCTAGAAATGAGCAGTTCTTC

clone size: NA
J gene: TRBJ2-7
V gene: TRBV6-5
D gene: TRBD1
CDR3 protein: CASRTGGGYEQYF
CDR3 DNA: TGTGCCAGCAGGACAGGGGGGGGTTACGAGCAGTACTTC

clone size: NA
J gene: TRBJ1-2
V gene: TRBV3-1/TRBV3-2
D gene: TRBD1
CDR3 protein: CASSFLDRGDGYTF
CDR3 DNA: TGTGCCAGCAGCTTTCTCGACAGGGGCGATGGCTACACCTTC

clone size: NA
J gene: TRBJ1-2
V gene: TRBV10-2
D gene: NA
CDR3 protein: CARYIFPSNYGYTF
CDR3 DNA: TGCGCCCGATACATTTTCCCCTCTAACTATGGCTACACCTTC

clone size: NA
J gene: TRBJ2-5
V gene: TRBV10-1
D gene: NA
CDR3 protein: CASRLPGHEYQETQYF
CDR3 DNA: TGCGCCAGCAGACTACCGGGACACGAGTACCAAGAGACCCAGTACTTC

clone size: NA
J gene: TRBJ1-5
V gene: TRBV12-3/TRBV12-4
D gene: TRBD1
CDR3 protein: CASSGTGNQPQHF
CDR3 DNA: TGTGCCAGCAGTGGGACAGGGAATCAGCCCCAGCATTTT

clone size: NA
J gene: TRBJ2-7
V gene: TRBV5-1
D gene: TRBD2
CDR3 protein: CASSLGGLALEQYF
CDR3 DNA: TGCGCCAGCAGCTTGGGGGGACTAGCACTCGAGCAGTACTTC

clone size: NA
J gene: TRBJ2-3
V gene: TRBV5-4
D gene: TRBD2
CDR3 protein: CASSLLAGGLGTDTQYF
CDR3 DNA: TGTGCCAGCAGCTTATTAGCGGGGGGGCTCGGCACAGATACGCAGTATTTT

clone size: once
J gene: TRBJ1-2
V gene: TRBV24-1
D gene: TRBD1
CDR3 protein: CATRRTGAYGYTF
CDR3 DNA: TGTGCCACCAGGAGGACAGGGGCCTATGGCTACACCTTC

clone size: NA
J gene: TRBJ1-1
V gene: TRBV3-1/TRBV3-2
D gene: NA
CDR3 protein: CASSQAGAGTEAFF
CDR3 DNA: TGTGCCAGCAGCCAAGCGGGAGCCGGGACTGAAGCTTTCTTT

clone size: NA
J gene: TRBJ2-7
V gene: TRBV10-3
D gene: NA
CDR3 protein: CAVGTLVYEQYF
CDR3 DNA: TGTGCCGTCGGGACTCTTGTGTACGAGCAGTACTTC

clone size: NA
J gene: TRBJ2-1
V gene: TRBV28
D gene: TRBD2
CDR3 protein: CASSFGAGGYNEQFF
CDR3 DNA: TGTGCCAGCAGCTTTGGGGCGGGGGGTTACAATGAGCAGTTCTTC

clone size: NA
J gene: TRBJ1-1
V gene: TRBV18
D gene: NA
CDR3 protein: CASSPARTDTEAFF
CDR3 DNA: TGTGCCAGCTCACCGGCCAGGACAGACACTGAAGCTTTCTTT

clone size: few
J gene: TRBJ1-6
V gene: TRBV7-2
D gene: NA
CDR3 protein: CAARRAGMSNSPLHF
CDR3 DNA: TGTGCCGCCCGAAGAGCGGGTATGAGCAATTCACCCCTCCACTTT

clone size: NA
J gene: TRBJ1-4
V gene: TRBV6-1
D gene: NA
CDR3 protein: CASSDQNEKLFF
CDR3 DNA: TGTGCCAGCAGTGATCAGAATGAAAAACTGTTTTTT

clone size: NA
J gene: TRBJ2-7
V gene: TRBV27
D gene: TRBD2
CDR3 protein: CASSFLGGGVYEQYF
CDR3 DNA: TGTGCCAGCAGTTTCTTGGGCGGGGGTGTCTACGAGCAGTACTTC

clone size: NA
J gene: TRBJ1-1
V gene: TRBV5-1
D gene: TRBD1
CDR3 protein: CASSPGGTNTEAFF
CDR3 DNA: TGCGCCAGCAGCCCAGGGGGCACGAACACTGAAGCTTTCTTT

clone size: NA
J gene: TRBJ2-5
V gene: TRBV30
D gene: TRBD2
CDR3 protein: CAWSVDRGGVETQYF
CDR3 DNA: TGTGCCTGGAGTGTAGACCGGGGGGGCGTGGAGACCCAGTACTTC

clone size: NA
J gene: TRBJ2-7
V gene: TRBV2
D gene: NA
CDR3 protein: CASSEGGTIYEQYF
CDR3 DNA: TGTGCCAGCAGTGAGGGGGGAACTATCTACGAGCAGTACTTC